This entry describes one TCR beta chain. The antigen it recognizes is unknown. Per-base quality was not reported, and no clone a single base away is much larger than it. This sample is drawn from a study of T cell responses to AZD1222 COVID-19 vaccine (dated by TCRdb to about 2021). For context, the study as a whole: Because spike-specific TCR depth and breadth did not differ between the two schedules, AZD1222 recipients who got a second dose at roughly 4 weeks were pooled with those who got a second dose at roughly 12 weeks. Enrollment into the trials was organized by age into subgroups of 18-55, 56-69 and 70-plus years, and those subgroups contained roughly 150, 30 and 60 TCR-sequenced participants, respectively. A total of roughly 240 trial participants underwent TCR sequencing, of whom 207 received two doses of AZD1222 and about 26 received two doses of the MenACWY control vaccine. The full study reports these points: Only five or six AZD1222 recipients were SARS-CoV-2 seropositive at baseline, limiting conclusions about previously exposed vaccinees. Spike-specific TCR breadth and depth rose significantly after two AZD1222 doses compared with day 0 and with MenACWY recipients. CD4 TCRs associated with the vaccine covered the entire spike protein, and the dominant responses were in regions 160-218 and 743-854. Reportedly, almost half of the unique spike-specific TCRs recognized epitopes lying outside the regions that are mutated in the B.1.351 and B.1.1.7 variants. Participants were mostly white British, with more females than males. The authors suggested clonal diversity may have been underestimated. Because no day 14 peak-response samples were available, the repertoires could be characterized only after the peak T cell response. In the small 56-69-year group, the increase in depth fell short of significance, most likely because of low power.

The CDR3 sequence holds 17 residues, the cysteine and phenylalanine included. The read is trimmed to its CDR3 DNA, 51 bases read in frame from base 1. Sequences SGHRS (CDR1) and YFSETQ (CDR2) are obtained from the germline V gene. At the junction V is shortened by 0 bases and J by 0 bases; bases outside the gene matches: 9. The CDR3 regions of human TCRbeta chains were subjected to immunosequencing. Per the source publication's procedure: Repertoire TCRs were checked for matches against a reference library of SARS-CoV-2-specific TCRs that had been generated using the MIRA antigen-specificity platform. Breadth meant the fraction of unique TCRs that were SARS-CoV-2-associated, whereas depth meant the fraction of total T cells that were SARS-CoV-2-associated. Using the MIRA data, each spike-specific TCR was mapped to the spike region that the TCR reacts to and placed in a CD4 or CD8 class. Log10-transformed breadth and depth values were compared by one-way ANOVA with Sidak's multiple comparisons tests. This immuneACCESS table, as held by TCRdb, lists in-frame sequences with V and J called but not all clones. Of the missing ones, under half trace to an unresolved V gene in checked studies; the others have no known cause. Clonal size and the V and J genes are those of that table, whereas D and trimming came from the DNA. This sample is represented by approximately 190,000 clones; roughly 90% of them were singletons. The ten biggest clones cover 0.95% to 1% of the sample.

Per the publication, the time point label means: baseline before first vaccination. The vaccinee samples were drawn from two UK trials, COV001 and COV002, one of which was a single-blind randomized controlled phase 2/3 trial testing AZD1222 (ChAdOx1 nCoV-19) in healthy adults. Trial participant PBMC samples were collected at day 0 and day 28 after the second dose for TCRbeta chain sequencing. The sequence was obtained from an adult in good health. This receptor chain uses TRBV5-1 and TRBJ2-7; 7 of the junction bases match TRBD1. The sample here was peripheral blood, taken on day 0 of AZD1222 vaccination. Read as DNA, the sequence is TGCGCCAGCAGCTTGGGCCTGCTTAGGGACAGCTCCTACGAGCAGTACTTC. Its protein is CASSLGLLRDSSYEQYF.